These 12 T cell receptor beta chains were sequenced from one sample in a study of shared clonotypes between healthy human individuals. Using immunoSEQ multiplex PCR, the repertoire was profiled, and TCRdb retains in-frame clones only, with some absent. The sample lists about 2.4 million clones; 93% were seen once. The sequencing sample was made of naive CD4+ T cells from PBMCs. The subset: CD45RA+ positively selected. These receptors were collected from a man aged 18 to 29 in good health. Some clones in this sample may be carry-over from other donors' samples.

Regarding this clone: This specimen includes other DNA sequences encoding the same CDR3. V and J are TRBV5-1 and TRBJ2-1; TRBD2 matches 12 bases. Unmatched junction bases numbered 1, after V lost 0 bases and J lost 0 bases. The CDR3 is 17 amino acids. The germline V gene encodes CDR1 SGHRS and CDR2 YFSETQ. The DNA for the CDR3 is TGCGCCAGCAGCTTGGGACTAGCGGGGGACTCCTACAATGAGCAGTTCTTC. Translating gives CASSLGLAGDSYNEQFF.

This clone was seen just once. This CDR3 is also generated by other DNA sequences in the sample. This rearrangement joins TRBV7-3 to TRBJ2-5; TRBD1 matches at 10 bases. Germline values: CDR1 SGHTA, CDR2 FQGTGA. The CDR3 length is 15 residues. V gave up 5 bases and J gave up 5 bases; unmatched junction bases: 8. The CDR3 reads CASSLTGGVGETQYF. CDR3 nucleotide sequence: TGTGCCAGCAGCCTGACAGGGGGCGTTGGGGAGACCCAGTACTTC.

V and J are TRBV9 and TRBJ2-7; perhaps D is TRBD1 or TRBD2 (5 bases each). The CDR3 has 13 residues. Trimming removed 3 bases at V and 3 bases at J, with 10 bases between. Germline CDR1 reads SGDLS; CDR2 reads YYNGEE. For the CDR3, the DNA is TGTGCCAGCAGCGAGGGACCGGTCTACGAGCAGTACTTC. Translating gives CASSEGPVYEQYF.

The gene calls are TRBV5-1 and TRBJ1-2; a weak D match, TRBD1 (6 bases). The V and J ends lost 4 bases and 3 bases respectively, with 13 bases between them. CDR1 is SGHRS and CDR2 is YFSETQ in the germline V gene. The CDR3 contains 14 residues. This CDR3 reads CASSPSPGDYGYTF. CDR3 DNA sequence: TGCGCCAGCAGCCCATCCCCAGGGGACTATGGCTACACCTTC.

The CDR3: CASSGNTEAFF. The CDR3 DNA reads TGTGCCAGCAGTGGGAACACTGAAGCTTTCTTT. The rearrangement uses TRBV6-1 and TRBJ1-1; D is ambiguous. V was clipped by 4 bases and J by 1 base, with 1 base between them. The CDR3 sequence is 11 residues long. CDR1 MNHNS and CDR2 SASEGT come from the germline V gene.

In this sample, this clone turned up once. The chain uses TRBV7-2 and TRBJ2-7; D unclear. Germline CDR1 SGHTA, CDR2 FQGNSA. Deletions cut 1 base from V and 0 bases from J, with 10 bases between. The CDR3 loop spans 15 amino acids. The CDR3 protein is CASSLDRGNSYEQYF. CDR3 nucleotides: TGTGCCAGCAGCTTAGATCGCGGTAACTCCTACGAGCAGTACTTC. Full variable domain (rest looked up from reference TRBV7-2 and TRBJ2-7): GAGVSQSPSNKVTEKGKDVELRCDPISGHTALYWYRQSLGQGLEFLIYFQGNSAPDKSGLPSDRFSAERTGGSVSTLTIQRTQQEDSAVYLCASSLDRGNSYEQYFGPGTRLTVT.

The chain couples TRBV19 to TRBJ2-1; possibly TRBD2 for D (6 bases). Trimming took off 5 bases at V and 9 bases at J, with 17 bases between the two ends. The length of the CDR3 is 14 residues. Germline V gives CDR1 LNHDA, CDR2 SQIVND (reference sequence). DNA of the CDR3: TGTGCCAGTAGTTTTAGCGGCCCGAGCCCTGAGCAGTTCTTC. It yields the protein CASSFSGPSPEQFF. Looking up the rest from reference TRBV19 and TRBJ2-1 gives the full variable domain: DGGITQSPKYLFRKEGQNVTLSCEQNLNHDAMYWYRQDPGQGLRLIYYSQIVNDFQKGDIAEGYSVSREKKESFPLTVTSAQKNPTAFYLCASSFSGPSPEQFFGPGTRLTVL.

J is TRBJ2-3 and V is TRBV18, with a weak D call TRBD2 (8 bases). V was trimmed by 5 bases and J by 1 base, leaving 25 bases between them. Germline lookup yields CDR1 KGHSH and CDR2 LQKENI. There are 19 residues in the CDR3. The CDR3, as DNA: TGTGCCAGCTCAATCAGGGGGGAGCCCGGGACTAGTGGCACAGATACGCAGTATTTT. The encoded protein is CASSIRGEPGTSGTDTQYF.

The chain links TRBV12-5 to TRBJ2-7; TRBD2 matches 7 bases. Unmatched junction bases numbered 3, after V lost 2 bases and J lost 2 bases. The CDR3 has 14 amino acids. Germline V lookup: CDR1 LGHNT, CDR2 FRNRAP. This chain's CDR3 is CASGLRAGTYEQYF. The CDR3 nucleotides read TGTGCTAGTGGTTTGAGAGCGGGGACCTACGAGCAGTACTTC.

V gene TRBV27 combines with J gene TRBJ2-7; 13 nucleotides line up with TRBD2. Unmatched junction bases numbered 9, after V lost 6 bases and J lost 4 bases. The CDR3 runs 16 residues. The germline CDR1 and CDR2 sequences are MNHEY and SMNVEV (reference sequence). The CDR3 nucleotides read TGTGCCAGCAGGACGAGACTAGCGGGAGGAGAGTACGAGCAGTACTTC. Amino acids: CASRTRLAGGEYEQYF.

The rearrangement links TRBV18 to TRBJ2-5; 8 bases align to TRBD1. The V gene end was trimmed by 3 bases and the J gene end by 5 bases; junction bases not matched to a gene: 8. This CDR3 has 15 amino acids. The germline V gene encodes CDR1 KGHSH and CDR2 LQKENI. CDR3 in amino acids: CASSPGRGPEETQYF. In DNA, the CDR3 is TGTGCCAGCTCACCGGGCAGGGGGCCGGAGGAGACCCAGTACTTC.

The rearrangement links TRBV5-5 to TRBJ1-4; D is undetermined. The ends were cut back, 4 bases at V and 8 bases at J, with 12 bases in the middle. Per the germline V gene, CDR1 is SGHKS and CDR2 is YYEKEE (reference sequence). This CDR3 comprises 13 residues. This CDR3 reads CASSPRAQEKLFF. For the CDR3, the DNA is TGTGCCAGCAGCCCACGGGCGCAGGAAAAACTGTTTTTT.